The 21 T cell receptor beta chains below come from one sample, sequenced in a study of control samples from healthy donors and cancer patients. The repertoire was sequenced with immunoSEQ multiplex PCR; TCRdb's copy has only in-frame clones and lacks some. The data contain 25,000 to 35,000 clones, roughly 94% of them singletons. Sample: blood. These receptors all stem from a man aged 60-69 years in good health.

The V gene is TRBV5-1, the J gene TRBJ2-7; 9 nucleotides match TRBD1. CDR1 and CDR2 from the germline V gene are SGHRS and YFSETQ. J lost 4 bases, V lost 1 base, and 9 bases had no gene match. CDR3 length: 16 residues. The CDR3 reads CASSLSPGQGSYEQYF. CDR3 DNA: TGCGCCAGCAGCTTGTCACCGGGACAGGGTTCTTACGAGCAGTACTTC.

The chain is built from TRBV3-1 (or the pseudogene TRBV3-2) and TRBJ2-5; 9 nucleotides align to TRBD2. CDR1 and CDR2 from the germline V gene are LGHDT and YNNKEL (reference sequence). V lost 0 bases and J lost 1; bases outside the gene matches: 6. The CDR3 has 17 residues. In DNA form, the CDR3 reads TGTGCCAGCAGCCAAGATCTGCTAGCGGGGCTCCAAGAGACCCAGTACTTC. Translating it yields CASSQDLLAGLQETQYF.

This clone was observed a handful of times. The chain uses TRBV18 and TRBJ1-1; perhaps TRBD1 as D (6 bases). CDR1 is KGHSH and CDR2 is LQKENI in the germline V gene. Between the trimmed V and J ends, which lost 2 bases and 3 bases, there was a span of 10 bases. The CDR3 sequence is 14 residues long. The CDR3 DNA follows: TGTGCCAGCTCACCAAAGGGGGTGGACACTGAAGCTTTCTTT. Translating it yields CASSPKGVDTEAFF. Together with reference TRBV18 and TRBJ1-1, the CDR3 gives the full variable domain: NAGVMQNPRHLVRRRGQEARLRCSPMKGHSHVYWYRQLPEEGLKFMVYLQKENIIDESGMPKERFSAEFPKEGPSILRIQQVVRGDSAAYFCASSPKGVDTEAFFGQGTRLTVV.

This chain joins TRBV5-1 and TRBJ2-3; D may be TRBD1 or TRBD2 (5 bases each). Germline loops: CDR1 SGHRS, CDR2 YFSETQ. The CDR3 runs 16 residues. V gave up 3 bases and J gave up 0 bases, with 14 bases separating them. The CDR3 spells CASSSSGTRSTDTQYF. In nucleotides, the CDR3 is TGCGCCAGCAGCTCTTCCGGGACCCGGAGCACAGATACGCAGTATTTT.

The chain links TRBV5-6 to TRBJ1-2, with 7 bases that match TRBD1. The V segment lost 0 bases and the J segment 0 bases; nucleotides outside the gene matches: 14. Germline lookup yields CDR1 SGHDT and CDR2 YYEEEE. The CDR3 has 19 residues. CDR3 residues: CASSLDGRGQGRANYGYTF. Here the CDR3 DNA reads TGTGCCAGCAGCTTGGATGGGAGGGGGCAGGGCCGAGCTAACTATGGCTACACCTTC.

A word on this clone: The sample carries other DNA sequences with the same CDR3. This rearrangement joins TRBV18 to TRBJ1-5; D is perhaps TRBD1 (5 bases). The ends were cut back, 3 bases at V and 0 bases at J, with 6 bases in the middle. Germline CDR1 is KGHSH and CDR2 is LQKENI. The CDR3 is made up of 14 amino acids. The CDR3 loop is CASSPGDSNQPQHF. CDR3 bases: TGTGCCAGCTCACCGGGGGATAGCAATCAGCCCCAGCATTTT.

The chain uses TRBV7-2 and TRBJ2-2; 7 bases are a match to TRBD1. The CDR3 has 14 residues. Per germline, CDR1 SGHTA and CDR2 FQGNSA. The V segment lost 1 base and the J segment 6 bases; nucleotides outside the gene matches: 2. CDR3 sequence reads: CASSLGQGPGELFF. The CDR3 bases are TGTGCCAGCAGCTTAGGACAGGGCCCCGGGGAGCTGTTTTTT.

The chain uses TRBV18 and TRBJ1-3, with TRBD1 as a possible D gene (5 bases). The CDR3 covers 16 residues. The germline V gene encodes CDR1 KGHSH and CDR2 LQKENI. Deletions cut 4 bases from V and 0 bases from J, with 13 bases between. The CDR3 DNA sequence: TGTGCCAGCTCACGGGACGGGGCTAGCTCTGGAAACACCATATATTTT. Amino acid sequence: CASSRDGASSGNTIYF.

The CDR3 region is CASSWGQVNTGELFF. Written as DNA, the CDR3 is TGTGCCAGCAGCTGGGGACAGGTGAACACCGGGGAGCTGTTTTTT. The J gene is TRBJ2-2, the V gene TRBV5-8; TRBD1 agrees at 8 bases. From germline, CDR1 is SGHTS and CDR2 YDEGEE. This CDR3 is built from 15 residues. The V segment lost 3 bases and the J segment 1 base; nucleotides outside the gene matches: 2.

The genes are TRBV4-1 and TRBJ2-4; the D gene could be TRBD1 or TRBD2 (7 bases each). V lost 4 bases, J lost 0 bases, and 19 bases lay in between. The CDR3 spans 18 residues. Germline CDR1 is MGHRA and CDR2 is YSYEKL. The CDR3 coding sequence is TGCGCCAGCAGCCCCGGACAGGCCGGGGGGTTAGCCAAAAACATTCAGTACTTC. It codes for CASSPGQAGGLAKNIQYF.

The chain's CDR3 is CASRESGLNQPQHF. CDR3 DNA: TGTGCCAGCAGGGAGTCAGGGTTAAATCAGCCCCAGCATTTT. The chain couples TRBV6-6 to TRBJ1-5, with D maybe TRBD1 (5 bases). Trimming removed 6 bases from V and 4 bases from J, with 13 bases in between. Germline V gene lookup returns CDR1 MNHNY and CDR2 SVGAGI (reference sequence). This CDR3 region has 14 residues.

V is TRBV7-6 and J is TRBJ2-6, with 13 nucleotides matching TRBD2. The CDR3 length is 20 residues. The junction had 6 bases not matched to a gene; V was cut back by 1 base and J by 0 bases. From germline, CDR1 is SGHVS and CDR2 FNYEAQ. The CDR3 sequence is CASSLGLAGGTRSGANVLTF. CDR3 coding DNA: TGTGCCAGCAGCTTAGGACTAGCGGGGGGTACTCGCTCTGGGGCCAACGTCCTGACTTTC.

J is TRBJ1-2 and V is TRBV18, with 7 bases matching TRBD1. CDR1 is KGHSH and CDR2 is LQKENI in the germline V gene. The CDR3 runs 17 residues. Germline trimming cut 1 base from V and 6 bases from J; bases unmatched to any gene: 14. CDR3 sequence (DNA): TGTGCCAGCTCACCACGGACTCAACAGGGGAATTACAATGGCTACACCTTC. The encoded protein is CASSPRTQQGNYNGYTF.

This chain uses TRBV6-6 with TRBJ2-5; D perhaps matches TRBD1 (6 bases). The V and J ends lost 5 bases and 5 bases respectively, with 12 bases between them. CDR3 size: 13 residues. In germline, CDR1 is MNHNY, CDR2 SVGAGI (reference sequence). The CDR3 bases are TGTGCCAGCAGTAAACAGGGCCAGGAGACCCAGTACTTC. This gives the protein CASSKQGQETQYF.

This chain connects TRBV11-2 to TRBJ1-1; D is undetermined. Per the germline V gene, CDR1 is SGHAT and CDR2 is FQNNGV. This CDR3 is built from 15 residues. V shed 0 bases and J shed 1 base, with 9 bases lying between them. CDR3 bases: TGTGCCAGCAGCTTAGATTCGTTCGGGAACACTGAAGCTTTCTTT. Amino acids: CASSLDSFGNTEAFF. The entire variable domain, with the rest obtained from reference TRBV11-2 and TRBJ1-1, is as follows: EAGVAQSPRYKIIEKRQSVAFWCNPISGHATLYWYQQILGQGPKLLIQFQNNGVVDDSQLPKDRFSAERLKGVDSTLKIQPAKLEDSAVYLCASSLDSFGNTEAFFGQGTRLTVV.

The V call is TRBV28, the J call TRBJ1-1; the D gene is possibly TRBD1 (6 bases). The CDR3 contains 14 residues. V was clipped by 8 bases and J by 0 bases, with 13 bases between them. The V gene's germline CDR1 is MDHEN and CDR2 SYDVKM. The CDR3 here is CASGADRLNTEAFF. The CDR3 nucleotides read TGTGCCAGCGGCGCGGACAGATTGAACACTGAAGCTTTCTTT.

The chain employs TRBV30 and TRBJ1-2; TRBD1 aligns across 10 bases. Germline V gene data show CDR1 as GTSNPN and CDR2 as SVGIG (reference sequence). The CDR3 length is 15 residues. V shed 4 bases and J 1 base; nucleotides not matched to a gene: 6. CDR3 region: CAWKSGQGINYGYTF. DNA for the CDR3: TGTGCCTGGAAGTCGGGACAGGGGATTAACTATGGCTACACCTTC.

The chain is built from TRBV6-2 or TRBV6-3 and TRBJ1-6; D not certain. Trimming left V 3 bases short and J 7 bases short, with 13 bases between. Germline V gene sequence: CDR1 MNHEY, CDR2 SVGEGT. The CDR3 is made up of 15 amino acids. The CDR3 DNA sequence: TGTGCCAGCAGTTATGGAGAGGTCTGGAATTCACCCCTCCACTTT. It encodes CASSYGEVWNSPLHF.

The V call is TRBV3-1 (or the pseudogene TRBV3-2), the J call TRBJ1-2, with 7 bases lining up with TRBD1. The CDR3 is 13 residues long. The germline CDR1 and CDR2 sequences are LGHDT and YNNKEL (reference sequence). V shed 1 base, J shed 5 bases, and the junction held 1 base outside the gene matches. In DNA form, the CDR3 reads TGTGCCAGCAGCCAAGGACAGGGTTATGGCTACACCTTC. Its translation is CASSQGQGYGYTF.

CDR3 in amino acids: CASSEGTLFFEQFF. The CDR3 DNA sequence: TGTGCCAGCAGTGAGGGGACACTCTTCTTTGAGCAGTTCTTC. The rearrangement uses TRBV2 and TRBJ2-1; the D gene is possibly TRBD1 (6 bases). The CDR3 runs 14 residues. Germline loops: CDR1 SNHLY, CDR2 FYNNEI. Deletions cut 3 bases from V and 9 bases from J, with 15 bases between.

The V call is TRBV5-6, the J call TRBJ2-5, with D tentatively TRBD2 (6 bases). CDR1 is SGHDT, CDR2 YYEEEE, per germline. Trimming removed 3 bases from V and 2 bases from J, with 11 bases in between. The CDR3 is 14 amino acids. The CDR3 nucleotides read TGTGCCAGCAGCTCGGGACTTCGGCAAGAGACCCAGTACTTC. Amino acid sequence: CASSSGLRQETQYF.